Presented here are 25 T cell receptor beta chains from one specimen sequenced in a study of blood T cell repertoires in COVID-19. Assay used: immunoSEQ multiplex PCR; TCRdb lists only in-frame clones, some missing. The profile shows roughly 35,000 clones, around four fifths of them singletons. The sequenced sample was peripheral blood. These receptor sequences come from a man older than 75 with acute or convalescent COVID-19.

J is TRBJ2-7 and V is TRBV7-2; 9 bases map to TRBD2. The length of the CDR3 is 17 residues. With V trimmed by 0 bases and J by 0 bases, 6 bases remained unmatched. The germline V gene encodes CDR1 SGHTA and CDR2 FQGNSA. CDR3 loop: CASSLATGRGGSYEQYF. As DNA, the CDR3 is TGTGCCAGCAGCTTAGCCACGGGGCGGGGGGGCTCCTACGAGCAGTACTTC.

This clone was seen just once. The chain employs TRBV12-3 or TRBV12-4 and TRBJ2-7; D is undetermined. V was shortened by 5 bases and J by 6 bases, with 11 bases between the two germline ends. There are 12 residues in the CDR3. For the CDR3, the DNA is TGTGCCAGCAGTAACTACCCGGGCGAGCAGTACTTC. Translating gives CASSNYPGEQYF.

The rearrangement links TRBV6-5 to TRBJ2-7, with 10 positions matching TRBD2. CDR1 is MNHEY, CDR2 SVGAGI, per germline. CDR3 length: 14 amino acids. J lost 3 bases, V lost 6 bases, and 5 bases had no gene match. The CDR3 nucleotides read TGTGCCAGCAGCCTAGCGGGGGAGAACTACGAGCAGTACTTC. This sequence encodes CASSLAGENYEQYF.

The J gene is TRBJ1-2, the V gene TRBV3-1 (or the pseudogene TRBV3-2); D may be TRBD1 (6 bases). From germline, CDR1 is LGHDT and CDR2 YNNKEL (reference sequence). The V gene lost 4 bases and the J gene lost 3 bases, with 15 bases spanning the gap. This CDR3 comprises 15 residues. The DNA of the CDR3 is TGTGCCAGCAGCCCCGCATGGGGGGGGCACTATGGCTACACCTTC. Residues: CASSPAWGGHYGYTF.

The genes are TRBV10-3 and TRBJ2-5; a possible D gene is TRBD2 (7 bases). Trimming shortened V by 4 bases and J by 5 bases, and 14 bases separated the two germline ends. Germline CDR1 ENHRY, CDR2 SYGVKD. This CDR3 has 14 residues. CDR3 amino acids: CAISGRGGHETQYF. For the CDR3, the DNA is TGTGCCATCAGTGGCAGGGGAGGGCACGAGACCCAGTACTTC.

V is TRBV30 and J is TRBJ2-7; 11 bases fit TRBD2. From germline, CDR1 is GTSNPN and CDR2 SVGIG (reference sequence). The CDR3 length is 14 residues. With 3 bases clipped from V and 7 bases from J, the junction kept 8 bases outside the gene matches. CDR3 amino acids: CAWRPLAGGQEQYF. For the CDR3, the DNA is TGTGCCTGGAGGCCGCTAGCGGGGGGTCAAGAGCAGTACTTC.

The chain links TRBV6-6 to TRBJ1-5; D gene ambiguous. Germline V lookup: CDR1 MNHNY, CDR2 SVGAGI (reference sequence). The CDR3 extends over 10 amino acids. The CDR3 spells CVTQEGALHF. CDR3 bases: TGTGTCACGCAGGAGGGCGCACTGCATTTT.

The CDR3, as DNA: TGCGCCAGCAGCCCCTTCGGGGCTGGAAACACCATATATTTT. Its protein is CASSPFGAGNTIYF. This chain links TRBV4-1 with TRBJ1-3; D not certain. The CDR3 is 14 amino acids. Trimming pared 4 bases from V and 2 bases from J, leaving 9 bases between. Per germline, CDR1 MGHRA and CDR2 YSYEKL.

This chain uses TRBV6-1 with TRBJ1-5; D may be TRBD1 (5 bases). In germline, CDR1 is MNHNS, CDR2 SASEGT. Between the trimmed V and J ends, which lost 1 base and 0 bases, there was a span of 16 bases. This CDR3 contains 18 residues. CDR3 bases: TGTGCCAGCAGTGAAGTGCCGGTTGCGGGACGTAGCAATCAGCCCCAGCATTTT. Protein product: CASSEVPVAGRSNQPQHF.

The chain couples TRBV5-6 to TRBJ2-3, with 11 bases matching TRBD1. Germline values: CDR1 SGHDT, CDR2 YYEEEE. V shed 4 bases, J shed 6 bases, and the junction held 7 bases outside the gene matches. The CDR3 runs 15 residues. CDR3 residues: CASSLGDRGTDTQYF. The DNA of the CDR3 is TGTGCCAGCAGCCTGGGGGACAGGGGGACGGATACGCAGTATTTT.

J is TRBJ2-5 and V is TRBV18; the match to TRBD2 covers 8 bases. The germline gives CDR1 KGHSH, CDR2 LQKENI. Losses at the gene ends were 4 bases for V and 3 bases for J; bases not matched to a gene: 7. The CDR3 runs to 15 residues. This CDR3 reads CASSRSGANEETQYF. CDR3 nucleotides: TGTGCCAGCTCACGTAGCGGGGCAAACGAAGAGACCCAGTACTTC.

The V call is TRBV18, the J call TRBJ1-3; D not resolved. The V end was cut by 5 bases, the J end by 3 bases, with 11 bases between. The CDR3 runs to 14 residues. Germline V CDR1 and CDR2: KGHSH, LQKENI. CDR3 residues: CASSLEQIGNTIYF. The CDR3 DNA follows: TGTGCCAGCTCATTGGAACAGATTGGAAACACCATATATTTT.

The genes are TRBV18 and TRBJ1-2; no firm D call. This CDR3 contains 13 residues. The V end lost 0 bases, the J end lost 8 bases, and 10 bases lay between the germline ends. CDR1 is KGHSH and CDR2 is LQKENI in the germline V gene. CDR3 in amino acids: CASSPPTGEGYTF. The CDR3 coding sequence is TGTGCCAGCTCACCACCTACCGGGGAGGGCTACACCTTC.

This sequence joins TRBV19 and TRBJ1-1; D might be TRBD1 (5 bases). Trimming took off 3 bases at V and 4 bases at J, with 18 bases between the two ends. Germline CDR1 is LNHDA and CDR2 is SQIVND (reference sequence). CDR3 length equals 16 residues. CDR3 DNA sequence: TGTGCCAGTAGTATTCAAGGCGGGGGGGGTAGCACTGAAGCTTTCTTT. This encodes CASSIQGGGGSTEAFF. The complete variable domain, with remaining parts taken from reference TRBV19 and TRBJ1-1, reads DGGITQSPKYLFRKEGQNVTLSCEQNLNHDAMYWYRQDPGQGLRLIYYSQIVNDFQKGDIAEGYSVSREKKESFPLTVTSAQKNPTAFYLCASSIQGGGGSTEAFFGQGTRLTVV.

The chain carries TRBV11-2 and TRBJ2-3; D is possibly TRBD1 (5 bases). This CDR3 region has 15 residues. Germline-derived CDR1 and CDR2 are SGHAT and FQNNGV. The V end lost 1 base, the J end lost 4 bases, and 12 bases lay between the germline ends. The CDR3 region is CASSLGSGRADTQYF. The DNA of the CDR3 is TGTGCCAGCAGCTTAGGTTCGGGCAGGGCAGATACGCAGTATTTT. Full variable domain (remainder filled in from reference TRBV11-2 and TRBJ2-3): EAGVAQSPRYKIIEKRQSVAFWCNPISGHATLYWYQQILGQGPKLLIQFQNNGVVDDSQLPKDRFSAERLKGVDSTLKIQPAKLEDSAVYLCASSLGSGRADTQYFGPGTRLTVL.

The CDR3: CASSETGSGGYEQYF. CDR3 coding DNA: TGTGCCAGCAGCGAAACGGGAAGCGGGGGCTACGAGCAGTACTTC. This chain joins TRBV7-2 and TRBJ2-7, with 8 nucleotides matching TRBD2. J gave up 3 bases and V 5 bases, and 9 bases lay outside the gene matches. Per germline, CDR1 SGHTA and CDR2 FQGNSA. This CDR3 contains 15 residues.

This chain links TRBV19 with TRBJ2-2, with D tentatively TRBD1 (6 bases). Germline V gene lookup returns CDR1 LNHDA and CDR2 SQIVND (reference sequence). This CDR3 comprises 13 residues. Deletions cut 4 bases from V and 6 bases from J, with 9 bases between. This CDR3 is CASSNRAPGELFF. The DNA of the CDR3 is TGTGCCAGTAGTAACAGGGCTCCCGGGGAGCTGTTTTTT.

This chain uses TRBV7-9 with TRBJ2-7; D is undetermined. This CDR3 contains 11 residues. Germline-derived CDR1 and CDR2 are SEHNR and FQNEAQ (reference sequence). Trimming left V 3 bases short and J 4 bases short, with 4 bases between. Here the CDR3 DNA reads TGTGCCAGCAGCTTTTCTTACGAGCAGTACTTC. It is translated as CASSFSYEQYF. Using reference TRBV7-9 and TRBJ2-7 for the parts outside the CDR3, the full variable domain is DTGVSQNPRHKITKRGQNVTFRCDPISEHNRLYWYRQTLGQGPEFLTYFQNEAQLEKSRLLSDRFSAERPKGSFSTLEIQRTEQGDSAMYLCASSFSYEQYFGPGTRLTVT.

The J gene is TRBJ2-1, the V gene TRBV18; D might be TRBD1 (6 bases). Germline V CDR1 and CDR2: KGHSH, LQKENI. The germline V and J ends were trimmed by 3 bases and 7 bases, with 19 bases remaining between them. The CDR3 extends over 16 amino acids. In DNA form, the CDR3 reads TGTGCCAGCTCACCTCGAATCCAGGACAGAGATAATGAGCAGTTCTTC. Residues: CASSPRIQDRDNEQFF.

This chain connects TRBV5-1 to TRBJ1-2, with D unresolved. This CDR3 region has 16 residues. CDR1 is SGHRS, CDR2 YFSETQ, per germline. V was clipped by 1 base and J by 8 bases, with 21 bases between them. The CDR3 loop is CASSLQESHPAGGYTF. CDR3 DNA: TGCGCCAGCAGCTTGCAGGAGTCACACCCGGCGGGCGGCTACACCTTC.

The chain combines TRBV10-3 with TRBJ2-2; D is unclear. V lost 0 bases to trimming and J lost 4 bases, with 6 bases between them. Germline V gene data show CDR1 as ENHRY and CDR2 as SYGVKD. The CDR3 is 14 residues long. This CDR3 reads CAISESHSTGELFF. The CDR3 region has the DNA TGTGCCATCAGTGAGTCGCACAGCACCGGGGAGCTGTTTTTT.

This clone was picked up a small number of times. This chain uses TRBV6-1 with TRBJ1-2, with D unclear. Germline lookup yields CDR1 MNHNS and CDR2 SASEGT. Trimming shortened V by 3 bases and J by 8 bases, and 13 bases separated the two germline ends. CDR3 length: 13 residues. CDR3 residues: CASSETNYGGYTF. Here the CDR3 DNA reads TGTGCCAGCAGTGAGACTAATTACGGCGGCTACACCTTC.

This clone appeared once. The chain links TRBV7-8 to TRBJ2-4; TRBD2 matches 7 bases. The V and J ends lost 5 bases and 0 bases, in that order; junction bases with no gene match: 13. There are 18 residues in the CDR3. CDR1 and CDR2 from the germline V gene are SGHVS and FQNEAQ. The CDR3, as DNA: TGTGCCAGCAGCCCAGGCGGCCGGGGGGTACTAGCCAAAAACATTCAGTACTTC. It is translated as CASSPGGRGVLAKNIQYF.

The chain recombines TRBV11-2 with TRBJ2-2; 10 bases fit TRBD1. The CDR3 runs 15 residues. The germline gives CDR1 SGHAT, CDR2 FQNNGV. The J segment lost 4 bases and the V segment lost 5 bases, leaving 4 bases of the junction unmatched. CDR3 nucleotides: TGTGCCAGCAGCCCCCGGACAGGGGGCACCGGGGAGCTGTTTTTT. Translated: CASSPRTGGTGELFF.

This clone was counted a few times. The V call is TRBV11-3, the J call TRBJ1-1, with D possibly TRBD1 on 5 matching bases. V lost 8 bases and J lost 1, with 17 bases in between. There are 15 residues in the CDR3. Germline V lookup: CDR1 SGHNT, CDR2 YENEEA. The CDR3 DNA follows: TGTGCCAGCGCCCCGGGGGGGAACGAGAACACTGAAGCTTTCTTT. It codes for CASAPGGNENTEAFF.